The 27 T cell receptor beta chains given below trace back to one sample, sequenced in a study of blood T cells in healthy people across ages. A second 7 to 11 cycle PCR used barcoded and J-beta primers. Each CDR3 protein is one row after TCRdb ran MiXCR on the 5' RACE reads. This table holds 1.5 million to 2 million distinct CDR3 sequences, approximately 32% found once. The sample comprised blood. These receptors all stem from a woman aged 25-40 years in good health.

DNA for the CDR3: TGTGCCAGCAGTGAAGCGCTTCGGGGGGGGAGGTATCATGAGCAGTTCTTC. It translates to CASSEALRGGRYHEQFF. This chain links TRBV6-1 with TRBJ2-1, with 8 bases matching TRBD2. The V gene end was trimmed by 0 bases and the J gene end by 8 bases; junction bases not matched to a gene: 12. Germline assignment: CDR1 MNHNS and CDR2 SASEGT. The CDR3 length is 17 residues.

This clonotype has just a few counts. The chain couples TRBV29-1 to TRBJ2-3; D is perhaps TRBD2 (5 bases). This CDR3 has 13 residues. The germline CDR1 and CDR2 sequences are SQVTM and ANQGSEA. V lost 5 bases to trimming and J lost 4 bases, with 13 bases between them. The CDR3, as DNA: TGCAGCGTTCGACGGGAACCTCCAGATACGCAGTATTTT. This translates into CSVRREPPDTQYF.

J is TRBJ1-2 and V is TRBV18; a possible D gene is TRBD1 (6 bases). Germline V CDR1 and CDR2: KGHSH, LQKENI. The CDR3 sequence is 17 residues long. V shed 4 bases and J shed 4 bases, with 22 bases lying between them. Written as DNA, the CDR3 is TGTGCCAGCTCACGGGAGGCAGGGGAGTTCCCCTCCTATGGCTACACCTTC. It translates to CASSREAGEFPSYGYTF.

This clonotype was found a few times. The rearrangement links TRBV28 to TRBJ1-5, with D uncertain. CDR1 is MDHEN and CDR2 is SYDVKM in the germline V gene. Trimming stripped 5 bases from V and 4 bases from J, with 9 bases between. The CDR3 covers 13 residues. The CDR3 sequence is CASSPVRNQPQHF. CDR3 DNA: TGTGCCAGCAGTCCTGTCCGGAATCAGCCCCAGCATTTT.

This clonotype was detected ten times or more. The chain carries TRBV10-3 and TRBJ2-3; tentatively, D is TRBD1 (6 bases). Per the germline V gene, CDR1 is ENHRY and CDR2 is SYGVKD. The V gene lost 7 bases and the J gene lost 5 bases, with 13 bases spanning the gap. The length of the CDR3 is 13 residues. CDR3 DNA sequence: TGTGCCATCAATACCGAACAGGGAGATACGCAGTATTTT. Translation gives CAINTEQGDTQYF.

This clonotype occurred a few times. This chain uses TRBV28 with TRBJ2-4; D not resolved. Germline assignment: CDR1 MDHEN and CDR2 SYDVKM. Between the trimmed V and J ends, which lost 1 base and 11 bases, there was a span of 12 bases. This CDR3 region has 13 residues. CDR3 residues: CASSLSAKIVQYF. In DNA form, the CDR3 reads TGTGCCAGCAGTTTATCGGCGAAAATCGTTCAGTACTTC. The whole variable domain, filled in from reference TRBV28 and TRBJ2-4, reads DVKVTQSSRYLVKRTGEKVFLECVQDMDHENMFWYRQDPGLGLRLIYFSYDVKMKEKGDIPEGYSVSREKKERFSLILESASTNQTSMYLCASSLSAKIVQYFGAGTRLSVL.

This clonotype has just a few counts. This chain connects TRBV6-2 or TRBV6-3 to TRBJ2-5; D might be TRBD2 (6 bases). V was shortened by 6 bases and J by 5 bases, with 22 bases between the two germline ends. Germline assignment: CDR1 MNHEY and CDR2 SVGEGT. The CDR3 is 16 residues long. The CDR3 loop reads CASRGGRDRVWETQYF. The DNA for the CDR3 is TGTGCCAGCAGGGGGGGACGCGATAGAGTTTGGGAGACCCAGTACTTC.

Written as DNA, the CDR3 is TGTGCCAGCAGTACGGGACTATCCCGGTACGAGCAGTACTTC. It yields the protein CASSTGLSRYEQYF. The chain is built from TRBV6-5 and TRBJ2-4; 7 bases match TRBD2. The end of the DNA is better explained by TRBJ2-7, so the J call may be wrong. Per germline, CDR1 MNHEY and CDR2 SVGAGI. The CDR3 is made up of 14 amino acids.

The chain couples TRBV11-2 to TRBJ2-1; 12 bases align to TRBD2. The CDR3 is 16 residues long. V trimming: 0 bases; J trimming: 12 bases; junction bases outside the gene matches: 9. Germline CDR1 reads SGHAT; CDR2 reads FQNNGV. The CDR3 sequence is CASSLDRLAGVKTQFF. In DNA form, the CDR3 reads TGTGCCAGCAGCTTAGATCGACTAGCGGGAGTTAAAACGCAGTTCTTC.

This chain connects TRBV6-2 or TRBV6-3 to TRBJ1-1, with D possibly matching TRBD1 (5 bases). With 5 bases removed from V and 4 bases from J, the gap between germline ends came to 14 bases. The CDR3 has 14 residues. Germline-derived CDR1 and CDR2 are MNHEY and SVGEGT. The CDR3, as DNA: TGTGCCAGCAGTCTCTCGGCAGGGCCCACTGAAGCTTTCTTT. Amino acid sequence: CASSLSAGPTEAFF.

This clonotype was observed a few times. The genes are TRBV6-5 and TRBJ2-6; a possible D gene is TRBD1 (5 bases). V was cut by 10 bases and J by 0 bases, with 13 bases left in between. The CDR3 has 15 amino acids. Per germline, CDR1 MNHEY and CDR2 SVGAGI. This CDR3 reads CATLGADSGANVLTF. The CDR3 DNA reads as TGTGCCACCCTAGGGGCGGACTCTGGGGCCAACGTCCTGACTTTC.

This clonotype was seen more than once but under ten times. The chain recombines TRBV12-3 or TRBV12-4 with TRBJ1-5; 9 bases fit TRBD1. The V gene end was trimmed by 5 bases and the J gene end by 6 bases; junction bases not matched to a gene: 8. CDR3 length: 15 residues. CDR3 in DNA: TGTGCCAGCAGTGAAACAGGGGGCCGGGGTCAGCCCCAGCATTTT. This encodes CASSETGGRGQPQHF.

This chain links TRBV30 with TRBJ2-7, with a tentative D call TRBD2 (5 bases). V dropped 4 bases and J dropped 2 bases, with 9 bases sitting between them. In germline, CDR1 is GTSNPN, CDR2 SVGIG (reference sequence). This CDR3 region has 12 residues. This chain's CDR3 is CAWNGVPYEQYF. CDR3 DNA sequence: TGTGCCTGGAACGGGGTCCCCTACGAGCAGTACTTC.

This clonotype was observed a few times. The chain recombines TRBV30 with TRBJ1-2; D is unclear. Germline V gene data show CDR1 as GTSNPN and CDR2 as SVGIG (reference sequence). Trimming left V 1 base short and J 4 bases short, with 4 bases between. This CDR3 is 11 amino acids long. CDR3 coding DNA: TGTGCCTGGAGTGACACCTATGGCTACACCTTC. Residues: CAWSDTYGYTF.

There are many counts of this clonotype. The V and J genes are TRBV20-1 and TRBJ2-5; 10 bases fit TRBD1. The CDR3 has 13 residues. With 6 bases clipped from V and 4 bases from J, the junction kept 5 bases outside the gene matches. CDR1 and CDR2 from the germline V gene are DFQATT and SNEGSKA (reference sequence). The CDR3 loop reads CSAPDRGRETQYF. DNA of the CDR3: TGCAGTGCCCCCGACAGGGGGCGAGAGACCCAGTACTTC.

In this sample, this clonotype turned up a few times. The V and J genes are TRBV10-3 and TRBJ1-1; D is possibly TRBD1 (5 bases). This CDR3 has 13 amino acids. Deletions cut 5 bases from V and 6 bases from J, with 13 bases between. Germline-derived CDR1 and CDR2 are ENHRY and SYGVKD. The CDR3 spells CAISLGQGAEAFF. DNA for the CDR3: TGTGCCATCAGTTTGGGGCAGGGAGCTGAAGCTTTCTTT.

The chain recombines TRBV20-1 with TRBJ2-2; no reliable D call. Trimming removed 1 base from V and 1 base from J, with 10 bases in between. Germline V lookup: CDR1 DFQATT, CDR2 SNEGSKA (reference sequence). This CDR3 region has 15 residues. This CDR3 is CSARVGQLNTGELFF. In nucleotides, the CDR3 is TGCAGTGCTAGAGTAGGCCAGTTGAACACCGGGGAGCTGTTTTTT.

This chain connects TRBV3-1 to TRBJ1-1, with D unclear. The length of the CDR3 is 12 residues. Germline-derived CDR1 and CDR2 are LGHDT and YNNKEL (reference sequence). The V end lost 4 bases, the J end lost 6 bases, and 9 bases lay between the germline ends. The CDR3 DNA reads TGTGCCAGCAGCCCCCTGGAGTCTGAAGCTTTCTTT. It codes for CASSPLESEAFF.

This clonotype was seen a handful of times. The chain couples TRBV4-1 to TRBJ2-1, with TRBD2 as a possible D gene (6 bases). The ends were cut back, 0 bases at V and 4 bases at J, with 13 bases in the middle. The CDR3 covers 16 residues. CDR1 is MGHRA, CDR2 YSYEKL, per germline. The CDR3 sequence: CASSQENSGRYNEQFF. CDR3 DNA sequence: TGCGCCAGCAGCCAAGAGAATAGCGGAAGATACAATGAGCAGTTCTTC.

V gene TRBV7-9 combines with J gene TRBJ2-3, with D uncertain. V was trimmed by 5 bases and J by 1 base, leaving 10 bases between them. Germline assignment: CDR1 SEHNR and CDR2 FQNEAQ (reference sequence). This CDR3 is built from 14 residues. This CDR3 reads CASSNYDGTDTQYF. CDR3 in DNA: TGTGCCAGCAGCAACTACGATGGCACAGATACGCAGTATTTT.

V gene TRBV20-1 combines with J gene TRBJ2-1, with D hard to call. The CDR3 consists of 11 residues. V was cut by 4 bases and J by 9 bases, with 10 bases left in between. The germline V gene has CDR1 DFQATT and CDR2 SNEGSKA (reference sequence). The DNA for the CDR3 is TGCAGTGCTATCCGCTTAGGTGAGCAGTTCTTC. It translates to CSAIRLGEQFF.

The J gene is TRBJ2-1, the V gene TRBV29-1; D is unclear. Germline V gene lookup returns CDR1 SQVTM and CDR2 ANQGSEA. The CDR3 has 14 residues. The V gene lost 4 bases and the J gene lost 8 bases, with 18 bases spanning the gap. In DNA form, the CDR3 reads TGCAGCGTTGTCGGTCTTTCGCTACGGGATGAGCAGTTCTTC. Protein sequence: CSVVGLSLRDEQFF.

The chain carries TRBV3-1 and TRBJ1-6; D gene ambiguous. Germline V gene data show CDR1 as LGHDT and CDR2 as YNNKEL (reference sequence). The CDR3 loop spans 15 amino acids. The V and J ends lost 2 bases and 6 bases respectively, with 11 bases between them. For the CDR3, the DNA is TGTGCCAGCAGCCAATCCCAACAATCTAATTCACCCCTCCACTTT. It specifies CASSQSQQSNSPLHF.

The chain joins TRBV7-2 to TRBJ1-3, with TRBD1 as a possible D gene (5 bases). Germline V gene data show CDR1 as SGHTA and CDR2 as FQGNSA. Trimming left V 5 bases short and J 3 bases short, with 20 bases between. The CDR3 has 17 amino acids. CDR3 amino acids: CASSGQGGPDNGNTIYF. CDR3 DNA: TGTGCCAGCAGCGGCCAGGGAGGTCCGGATAATGGAAACACCATATATTTT.

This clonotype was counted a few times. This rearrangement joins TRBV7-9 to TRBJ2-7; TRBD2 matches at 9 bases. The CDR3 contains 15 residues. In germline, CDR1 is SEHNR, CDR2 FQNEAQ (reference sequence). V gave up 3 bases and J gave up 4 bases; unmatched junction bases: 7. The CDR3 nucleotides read TGTGCCAGCAGCTTCGGCCGACTAGCGGAATACGAGCAGTACTTC. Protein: CASSFGRLAEYEQYF.

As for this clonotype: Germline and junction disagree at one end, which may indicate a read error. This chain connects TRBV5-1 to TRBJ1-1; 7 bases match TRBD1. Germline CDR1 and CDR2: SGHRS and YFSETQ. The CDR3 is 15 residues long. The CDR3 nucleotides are TGCGCCAGCAGCCCGGGACAGACCCAGAACACTGAGGCTTTCTTT. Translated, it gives CASSPGQTQNTEAFF.

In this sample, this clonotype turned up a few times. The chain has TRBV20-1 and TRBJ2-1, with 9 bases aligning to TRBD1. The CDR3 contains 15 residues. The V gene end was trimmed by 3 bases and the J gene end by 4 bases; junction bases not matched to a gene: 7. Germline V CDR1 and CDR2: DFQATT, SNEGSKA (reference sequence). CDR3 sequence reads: CSARPGQGTYNEQFF. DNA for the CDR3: TGCAGTGCTAGGCCCGGACAGGGGACGTACAATGAGCAGTTCTTC.